This is a list of T cell receptor beta chains from one sample in a study of blood T cell repertoires in COVID-19. Clones were sequenced by immunoSEQ multiplex PCR, and TCRdb holds only the in-frame ones, with some missing. Of hundreds of thousands of clones detected, over 80% appear once; the ten largest clones hold roughly 0.95%. Sequenced sample: PBMCs or T cells enriched from blood (not recorded which). The receptors shown here come from a man aged 45-65 years who had been exposed to COVID-19. The CDR3 runs from the conserved cysteine through the conserved F or W. Fields, in order: J gene, clone size, V gene, D gene, CDR3 DNA, CDR3 protein. D genes are given only for firm matches. Some rows mark clone size as missing; the rest say once, few, many or name a class of expanded clone.

j_call: TRBJ2-2; clone_size: .; v_call: TRBV12-3/TRBV12-4; d_call: .; cdr3_nt: TGTGCCAGCAGTCCAACAGGGACCGGGGAGCTGTTTTTT; cdr3_aa: CASSPTGTGELFF
j_call: TRBJ2-1; clone_size: .; v_call: TRBV11-1; d_call: .; cdr3_nt: TGTGCCAGCAGCTTACCCTACTTAACCTACAATGAGCAGTTCTTC; cdr3_aa: CASSLPYLTYNEQFF
j_call: TRBJ1-2; clone_size: .; v_call: TRBV9; d_call: .; cdr3_nt: TGTGCCAGCAGCGTAGGGCGGGGAAACTATGGCTACACCTTC; cdr3_aa: CASSVGRGNYGYTF
j_call: TRBJ1-2; clone_size: once; v_call: TRBV7-9; d_call: TRBD1; cdr3_nt: TGTGCCAGCAGCAGCCCCTCTTGGCAGGGGGAGTATGGCTACACCTTC; cdr3_aa: CASSSPSWQGEYGYTF
j_call: TRBJ2-1; clone_size: .; v_call: TRBV12-5; d_call: TRBD1; cdr3_nt: TGTGCTAGTGGTTTGGATCCGCTACAGGGGGCTCTAAAGGGGGTCCGTAGTGAGCAGTTCTTC; cdr3_aa: CASGLDPLQGALKGVRSEQFF
j_call: TRBJ1-4; clone_size: .; v_call: TRBV28; d_call: TRBD1; cdr3_nt: TGTGCCAGCAGCAACCGGGACAGGGTTGGTGAAAAACTGTTTTTT; cdr3_aa: CASSNRDRVGEKLFF
j_call: TRBJ1-5; clone_size: .; v_call: TRBV5-1; d_call: TRBD1; cdr3_nt: TGCGCCAGAGAGGAGGGGGCGAGATGGAATCAGCCCCAGCATTTT; cdr3_aa: CAREEGARWNQPQHF
j_call: TRBJ2-3; clone_size: .; v_call: TRBV9; d_call: TRBD2; cdr3_nt: TGTGCCAGCAGCGTACAAGGGCTAGCGGGAGTAGATACGCAGTATTTT; cdr3_aa: CASSVQGLAGVDTQYF
j_call: TRBJ1-4; clone_size: .; v_call: TRBV27; d_call: TRBD1; cdr3_nt: TGTGCCAGCGGCCGCGCGGGACAGGGGGTTAGACTGTTTTTT; cdr3_aa: CASGRAGQGVRLFF
j_call: TRBJ1-6; clone_size: .; v_call: TRBV5-4; d_call: .; cdr3_nt: TGTGCCAGCAGCTTAGGCCAGGCTAATTCACCCCTCCACTTT; cdr3_aa: CASSLGQANSPLHF
j_call: TRBJ1-6; clone_size: .; v_call: TRBV27; d_call: TRBD1; cdr3_nt: TGTGCCAGCAGTTCGACTCGGACAGGCCCCTATAATTCACCCCTCCACTTT; cdr3_aa: CASSSTRTGPYNSPLHF
j_call: TRBJ1-2; clone_size: .; v_call: TRBV10-3; d_call: .; cdr3_nt: TGTGCCATCAGTGAAACGCTTTTTAGCTATGGCTACACCTTC; cdr3_aa: CAISETLFSYGYTF
j_call: TRBJ1-1; clone_size: .; v_call: TRBV29-1; d_call: .; cdr3_nt: TGCAGCGCGTTTTTGAGGACTGAAGCTTTCTTT; cdr3_aa: CSAFLRTEAFF
j_call: TRBJ2-1; clone_size: .; v_call: TRBV5-1; d_call: TRBD2; cdr3_nt: TGCGCCAGCAGCTTGCAAGCGGGAGAGGCTAGTGAGCAGTTCTTC; cdr3_aa: CASSLQAGEASEQFF
j_call: TRBJ2-3; clone_size: .; v_call: TRBV7-3; d_call: .; cdr3_nt: TGTGCCAGCAGCACACCACCGGGTACGCAGTATTTT; cdr3_aa: CASSTPPGTQYF
j_call: TRBJ2-2; clone_size: .; v_call: TRBV9; d_call: TRBD2; cdr3_nt: TGTGCCAGCAGCGGACCGGGACTAGCGTTCACCGGGGAGCTGTTTTTT; cdr3_aa: CASSGPGLAFTGELFF
j_call: TRBJ2-2; clone_size: .; v_call: TRBV4-1; d_call: TRBD2; cdr3_nt: TGCGCCAGCACCACACCGGGGGGGGGTAGCACCGGGGAGCTGTTTTTT; cdr3_aa: CASTTPGGGSTGELFF
j_call: TRBJ2-4; clone_size: few; v_call: TRBV2; d_call: TRBD2; cdr3_nt: TGTGCCAGCAGTGAAGTCGGGGGAGGGATAGCCAAAAACATTCAGTACTTC; cdr3_aa: CASSEVGGGIAKNIQYF
j_call: TRBJ2-1; clone_size: .; v_call: TRBV2; d_call: .; cdr3_nt: TGTGCCAGTGACCCGGGACTTGAGTACAATGAGCAGTTCTTC; cdr3_aa: CASDPGLEYNEQFF
j_call: TRBJ2-3; clone_size: .; v_call: TRBV21-1; d_call: .; cdr3_nt: TGTGCCAGCAGCAAAGTCGCGGGAATAGGAGGGCGAGGCACAGATACGCAGTATTTT; cdr3_aa: CASSKVAGIGGRGTDTQYF
j_call: TRBJ2-5; clone_size: .; v_call: TRBV2; d_call: TRBD2; cdr3_nt: TGTGCCAGCAGTCCCCCGGGACTAGCGGGAGTTGAGACCCAGTACTTC; cdr3_aa: CASSPPGLAGVETQYF
j_call: TRBJ2-3; clone_size: .; v_call: TRBV7-9; d_call: .; cdr3_nt: TGTGCCAGCAGCTCTACTCCCCTGAACACAGATACGCAGTATTTT; cdr3_aa: CASSSTPLNTDTQYF
j_call: TRBJ1-5; clone_size: .; v_call: TRBV5-5; d_call: .; cdr3_nt: TGTGCCAGCAGCTTGGTTCCCCGTAGCTATAGCAATCAGCCCCAGCATTTT; cdr3_aa: CASSLVPRSYSNQPQHF
j_call: TRBJ1-2; clone_size: .; v_call: TRBV7-9; d_call: TRBD1; cdr3_nt: TGTGCCAGCAGACGACAGGGGGGGAACTATGGCTACACCTTC; cdr3_aa: CASRRQGGNYGYTF
j_call: TRBJ1-5; clone_size: .; v_call: TRBV19; d_call: .; cdr3_nt: TGTGCCAGTAGTTACTCTGGGCCCCAGCATTTT; cdr3_aa: CASSYSGPQHF
j_call: TRBJ2-5; clone_size: once; v_call: TRBV5-1; d_call: TRBD1; cdr3_nt: TGCGCCAGCAGCTTGGAGGCGCAGGGGGTCCAAGAGACCCAGTACTTC; cdr3_aa: CASSLEAQGVQETQYF
j_call: TRBJ1-2; clone_size: few; v_call: TRBV10-3; d_call: TRBD1; cdr3_nt: TGTGCCGCCGAGGGGGCGGGCTATGGCTACACCTTC; cdr3_aa: CAAEGAGYGYTF
j_call: TRBJ2-7; clone_size: .; v_call: TRBV7-8; d_call: .; cdr3_nt: TGTGCCAGCAGCCTCGCTAGCGCTTCCTACGAGCAGTACTTC; cdr3_aa: CASSLASASYEQYF
j_call: TRBJ2-2; clone_size: .; v_call: TRBV10-1; d_call: TRBD2; cdr3_nt: TGCGCCAGCAGTGATGGACTAGCGGGCACCGGGGAGCTGTTTTTT; cdr3_aa: CASSDGLAGTGELFF
j_call: TRBJ1-5; clone_size: .; v_call: TRBV7-8; d_call: .; cdr3_nt: TGTGCCAGCAGCTTAGGGGGCAGCTATAGCAATCAGCCCCAGCATTTT; cdr3_aa: CASSLGGSYSNQPQHF
j_call: TRBJ1-5; clone_size: .; v_call: TRBV5-6; d_call: .; cdr3_nt: TGTGCCAGCAGCTTGGCCTTGCAGGGTTCGCGGGGAAATCAGCCCCAGCATTTT; cdr3_aa: CASSLALQGSRGNQPQHF
j_call: TRBJ2-7; clone_size: .; v_call: TRBV28; d_call: .; cdr3_nt: TGTGCCAGCACTGACAGGGTCGGGGGCGAGCAGTACTTC; cdr3_aa: CASTDRVGGEQYF
j_call: TRBJ1-6; clone_size: .; v_call: TRBV7-8; d_call: .; cdr3_nt: TGTGCCAGCAGCTTAAGGCAGGATTCACCCCTCCACTTT; cdr3_aa: CASSLRQDSPLHF
j_call: TRBJ1-4; clone_size: .; v_call: TRBV5-1; d_call: .; cdr3_nt: TGCGCCAGCAGCTTGGGACAGATTAATGAAAAACTGTTTTTT; cdr3_aa: CASSLGQINEKLFF
j_call: TRBJ2-5; clone_size: .; v_call: TRBV27; d_call: TRBD2; cdr3_nt: TGTGCCAGCAGTTCGGGACTAGCGGAAGAGACCCAGTACTTC; cdr3_aa: CASSSGLAEETQYF
j_call: TRBJ2-3; clone_size: .; v_call: TRBV15; d_call: .; cdr3_nt: TGTGCCACCAGCAGAGAAATAGCGGCAAGCACAGATACGCAGTATTTT; cdr3_aa: CATSREIAASTDTQYF
j_call: TRBJ1-1; clone_size: once; v_call: TRBV2; d_call: .; cdr3_nt: TGTGCCAGCGCTGCTGACGGGGACACTGAAGCTTTCTTT; cdr3_aa: CASAADGDTEAFF
j_call: TRBJ1-1; clone_size: .; v_call: TRBV6-1; d_call: TRBD1; cdr3_nt: TGTGCCAGCAGTGAGACAGGGGGATATTCTGAAGCTTTCTTT; cdr3_aa: CASSETGGYSEAFF